These 8 T cell receptor beta chains were all obtained from the same sample, sequenced in a study of cytomegalovirus exposure and HLA in healthy donors. The PCR employed 60 Vbeta primers together with 13 Jbeta primers. Sequencing used immunoSEQ multiplex PCR; TCRdb keeps in-frame clones, though not all of them. Of some 110,000 clones in the sample, about four fifths are singletons; the top ten hold over 20%. The sequenced sample consisted of PBMCs. These TCRs come from a man aged 30-40 years in good health and CMV-seropositive.

The J gene is TRBJ2-7, the V gene TRBV7-8; the D gene is possibly TRBD1 (6 bases). With 5 bases removed from V and 6 bases from J, the gap between germline ends came to 14 bases. Germline assignment: CDR1 SGHVS and CDR2 FQNEAQ. CDR3 length: 13 residues. The CDR3 DNA sequence: TGTGCCAGCAGCATGCTACAGGGATTCGAGCAGTACGTC. It specifies CASSMLQGFEQYV.

This clone showed up just a few times. The chain employs TRBV29-1 and TRBJ1-1; no firm D call. CDR3 length equals 11 residues. CDR1 SQVTM and CDR2 ANQGSEA come from the germline V gene. Trimming pared 3 bases from V and 6 bases from J, leaving 8 bases between. The DNA for the CDR3 is TGCAGCGTTGACCGGCGGGCTGAAGCTTTCTTT. It yields the protein CSVDRRAEAFF.

V usage is TRBV30 and J usage is TRBJ2-5; D is unclear. The better agreement between TRBJ2-7 and the DNA end casts doubt on the J call. The CDR3 length is 13 residues. The germline gives CDR1 GTSNPN, CDR2 SVGIG (reference sequence). The CDR3: CAWSAFEAYEQYF. CDR3 sequence (DNA): TGTGCCTGGAGTGCCTTCGAGGCCTACGAGCAGTACTTC.

About this clone itself: Its ends do not fully match the called genes, so a read error is possible. The chain couples TRBV7-2 to TRBJ2-2; D assignment may be TRBD1 or TRBD2 (11 bases each). This CDR3 has 17 amino acids. Germline V gene data show CDR1 as SGHTA and CDR2 as FQGNSA. The CDR3 region is CASRLAGGTGGTGELFF. The CDR3 bases are TGTGCCAGCAGATTAGCGGGGGGGACAGGGGGTACCGGGGAGCTGTTTTTT.

The chain links TRBV4-1 to TRBJ1-1; D uncertain. The V gene lost 5 bases and the J gene lost 2 bases, with 9 bases spanning the gap. The CDR3 covers 13 residues. Germline CDR1 MGHRA, CDR2 YSYEKL. The CDR3 DNA sequence: TGCGCCAGCAGCTTTGACATTAACACTGAAGCTTTCTTT. This gives the protein CASSFDINTEAFF.

The chain joins TRBV5-5 to TRBJ1-2; perhaps TRBD1 as D (6 bases). V lost 2 bases to trimming and J lost 3 bases, with 8 bases between them. Germline V CDR1 and CDR2: SGHKS, YYEKEE (reference sequence). The CDR3 runs to 13 residues. The CDR3 reads CASSFAGDYGYTF. DNA of the CDR3: TGTGCCAGCAGCTTCGCAGGGGACTATGGCTACACCTTC.

The chain joins TRBV7-9 to TRBJ2-7; the D is unclear. V shed 3 bases and J shed 3 bases, with 6 bases lying between them. The CDR3 runs 12 residues. Germline lookup yields CDR1 SEHNR and CDR2 FQNEAQ (reference sequence). The CDR3 region is CASSFSGYEQYF. DNA of the CDR3: TGTGCCAGCAGCTTCTCAGGCTACGAGCAGTACTTC. Filled out from reference TRBV7-9 and TRBJ2-7, the complete variable domain reads DTGVSQNPRHKITKRGQNVTFRCDPISEHNRLYWYRQTLGQGPEFLTYFQNEAQLEKSRLLSDRFSAERPKGSFSTLEIQRTEQGDSAMYLCASSFSGYEQYFGPGTRLTVT.

J is TRBJ2-1 and V is TRBV5-1; 8 bases line up with TRBD2. CDR1 is SGHRS, CDR2 YFSETQ, per germline. Losses at the gene ends were 4 bases for V and 4 bases for J; bases not matched to a gene: 10. This CDR3 is 16 amino acids long. The CDR3 coding sequence is TGCGCCAGCAGCCCTAGCCTTAGCGGGACTTACAATGAGCAGTTCTTC. Its protein is CASSPSLSGTYNEQFF.